The T cell receptor beta chain described here comes from a study of blood T cell repertoires in COVID-19. In the original processing: Estimation of nucleated cell counts was performed using reference gene primer amplification. Libraries were prepared by immunoSEQ multiplex PCR; TCRdb keeps only in-frame clonotypes and omits some of them. The D gene and trimming were derived from the DNA, and the V and J assignments and clone size from that table. The sample has approximately 330,000 clones; over 75% are singletons. This TCR was sampled from a woman between 50 and 59 years old with active or convalescent COVID-19. Material for sequencing was peripheral blood.

CDR3 protein: CASSIPGTAYEQYF. For the CDR3, the DNA is TGTGCCAGTAGTATCCCCGGGACAGCCTACGAGCAGTACTTC. The chain recombines TRBV19 with TRBJ2-7, with 7 bases lining up with TRBD1. This CDR3 has 14 residues. Trimming removed 3 bases from V and 2 bases from J; junction bases left unmatched: 4. The germline V gene encodes CDR1 LNHDA and CDR2 SQIVND (reference sequence).